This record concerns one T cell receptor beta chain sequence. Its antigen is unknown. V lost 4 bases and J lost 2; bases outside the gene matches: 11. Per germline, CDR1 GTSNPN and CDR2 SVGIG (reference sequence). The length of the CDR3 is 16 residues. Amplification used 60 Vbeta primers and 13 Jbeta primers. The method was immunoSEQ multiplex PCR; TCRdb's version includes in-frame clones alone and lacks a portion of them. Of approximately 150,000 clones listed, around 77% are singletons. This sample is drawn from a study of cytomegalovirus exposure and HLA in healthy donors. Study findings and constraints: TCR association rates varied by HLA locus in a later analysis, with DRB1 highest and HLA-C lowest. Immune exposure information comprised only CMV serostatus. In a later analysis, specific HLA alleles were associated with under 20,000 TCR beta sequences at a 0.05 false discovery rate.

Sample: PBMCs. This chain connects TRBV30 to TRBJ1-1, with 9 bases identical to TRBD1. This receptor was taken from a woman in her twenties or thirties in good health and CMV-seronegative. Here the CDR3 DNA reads TGTGCCTGGAATACTTACAGGGGGCGCGGCAACACTGAAGCTTTCTTT. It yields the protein CAWNTYRGRGNTEAFF.